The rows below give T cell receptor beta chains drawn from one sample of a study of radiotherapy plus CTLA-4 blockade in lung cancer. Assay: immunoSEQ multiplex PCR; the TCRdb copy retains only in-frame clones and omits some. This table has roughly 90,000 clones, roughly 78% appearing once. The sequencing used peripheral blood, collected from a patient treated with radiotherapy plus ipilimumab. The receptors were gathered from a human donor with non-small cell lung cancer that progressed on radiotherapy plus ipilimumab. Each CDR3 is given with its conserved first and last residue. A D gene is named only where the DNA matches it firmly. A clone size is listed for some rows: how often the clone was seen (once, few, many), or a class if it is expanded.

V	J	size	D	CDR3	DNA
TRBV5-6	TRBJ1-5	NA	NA	CASSLALQGGNQPQHF	TGTGCCAGCAGCTTGGCCCTACAGGGAGGCAATCAGCCCCAGCATTTT
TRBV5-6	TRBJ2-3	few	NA	CASSLATADTQYF	TGTGCCAGCAGCTTGGCGACAGCAGATACGCAGTATTTT
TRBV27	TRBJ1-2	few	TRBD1	CASSLYLGQGTDGYTF	TGTGCCAGCAGTTTGTACTTGGGACAGGGGACGGATGGCTACACCTTC
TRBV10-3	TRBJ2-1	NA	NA	CAIRRGPNEQFF	TGTGCCATCAGGCGGGGGCCCAATGAGCAGTTCTTC
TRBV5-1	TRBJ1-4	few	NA	CASSLGGQGGEKLFF	TGCGCCAGCAGCTTGGGAGGGCAGGGCGGAGAAAAACTGTTTTTT
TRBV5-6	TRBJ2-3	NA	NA	CASSLVQGATDTQYF	TGTGCCAGCAGCTTGGTTCAGGGAGCAACAGATACGCAGTATTTT
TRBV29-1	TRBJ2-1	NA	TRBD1	CSVEDHGQGLSYNEQFF	TGCAGCGTTGAAGATCACGGACAGGGGCTCTCCTACAATGAGCAGTTCTTC
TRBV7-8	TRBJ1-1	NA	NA	CASSSHEKGSHTEAFF	TGTGCCAGCAGCTCACATGAGAAGGGGTCCCACACTGAAGCTTTCTTT
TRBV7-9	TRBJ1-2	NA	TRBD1	CATQLRDRGFDGYTF	TGTGCCACCCAGCTTAGGGACAGAGGATTCGATGGCTACACCTTC
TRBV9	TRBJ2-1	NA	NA	CASSVKWGSYNEQFF	TGTGCCAGCAGCGTAAAGTGGGGCTCCTACAATGAGCAGTTCTTC
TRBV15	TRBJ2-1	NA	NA	CATSRVGGLQFF	TGTGCCACCAGCAGAGTAGGAGGGCTGCAGTTCTTC
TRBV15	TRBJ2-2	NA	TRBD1	CATGGQGYNTGELFF	TGTGCCACCGGAGGACAGGGCTATAACACCGGGGAGCTGTTTTTT
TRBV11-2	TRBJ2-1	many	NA	CASSSAWGHNEQFF	TGTGCCAGCAGCTCAGCTTGGGGGCACAATGAGCAGTTCTTC
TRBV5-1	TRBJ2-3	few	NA	CASSLTDFTDTQYF	TGCGCCAGCAGCTTGACGGATTTCACAGATACGCAGTATTTT
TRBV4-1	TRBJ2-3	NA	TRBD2	CASGGSGSPDTQYF	TGCGCCAGCGGAGGTAGCGGGTCCCCAGATACGCAGTATTTT
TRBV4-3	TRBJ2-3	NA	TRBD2	CASSQGLAGATDTQYF	TGCGCCAGCAGCCAAGGACTAGCGGGGGCCACAGATACGCAGTATTTT
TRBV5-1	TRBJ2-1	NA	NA	CASSLSRQAVSEQFF	TGCGCCAGCAGCTTGTCGCGACAGGCGGTTAGTGAGCAGTTCTTC
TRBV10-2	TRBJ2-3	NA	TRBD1	CASSEDRATSTDTQYF	TGCGCCAGCAGTGAGGACAGGGCTACTAGCACAGATACGCAGTATTTT
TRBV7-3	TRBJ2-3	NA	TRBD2	CASSLLAGASDTQYF	TGTGCCAGCAGCTTATTAGCGGGGGCCTCAGATACGCAGTATTTT
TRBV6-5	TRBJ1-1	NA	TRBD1	CASSYDQGAGDTEAFF	TGTGCCAGCAGTTATGATCAGGGGGCCGGGGACACTGAAGCTTTCTTT
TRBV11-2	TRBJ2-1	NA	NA	CASSRGYNEQFF	TGTGCCAGCAGCCGAGGCTACAATGAGCAGTTCTTC
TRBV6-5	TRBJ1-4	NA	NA	CASSYLGVTNEKLFF	TGTGCCAGCAGTTACCTTGGAGTCACTAATGAAAAACTGTTTTTT
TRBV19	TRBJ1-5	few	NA	CASSTAGASNQPQHF	TGTGCCAGTAGTACGGCAGGGGCTAGCAATCAGCCCCAGCATTTT
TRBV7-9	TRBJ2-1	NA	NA	CASSLTIGLYSYNEQFF	TGTGCCAGCAGCTTAACCATCGGACTTTACTCCTACAATGAGCAGTTCTTC